Each of the 30 T cell receptor beta chains below was sequenced from the same sample in a study of OX40 agonist ivuxolimab in advanced cancers. Libraries were prepared by immunoSEQ multiplex PCR; TCRdb keeps only in-frame clonotypes and omits some of them. The sample yields around 46,000 clones, about nine tenths seen once. The source material was CD4+ or CD8+ T cells sorted from blood, sampled in a trial of the OX40 agonist ivuxolimab. These receptors were taken from an adult with an advanced solid tumor such as melanoma, head and neck, liver or kidney cancer.

The rearrangement joins TRBV20-1 to TRBJ1-1, with no clear D. Germline loops: CDR1 DFQATT, CDR2 SNEGSKA (reference sequence). V was clipped by 5 bases and J by 8 bases, with 12 bases between them. This CDR3 region has 11 residues. CDR3 loop: CSARGIGEAFF. Written as DNA, the CDR3 is TGCAGTGCTCGAGGGATCGGGGAAGCTTTCTTT.

This chain uses TRBV4-1 with TRBJ2-1; 9 bases are shared with TRBD2. The CDR3 covers 18 residues. CDR1 and CDR2 (germline): MGHRA, YSYEKL. The V gene end was trimmed by 1 base and the J gene end by 0 bases; junction bases not matched to a gene: 7. In nucleotides, the CDR3 is TGCGCCAGCAGCCAAGTGTTCCTAGCGGGGAGCTCCTACAATGAGCAGTTCTTC. Its protein is CASSQVFLAGSSYNEQFF.

The chain has TRBV7-9 and TRBJ2-5; TRBD2 matches at 9 bases. V gave up 4 bases and J gave up 3 bases; unmatched junction bases: 6. The CDR3 runs to 15 residues. The germline V gene encodes CDR1 SEHNR and CDR2 FQNEAQ (reference sequence). The CDR3 bases are TGTGCCAGCAGCTGGCCTAGCGGGACTAAAGAGACCCAGTACTTC. It specifies CASSWPSGTKETQYF.

The genes are TRBV6-4 and TRBJ2-1, with a possible D match to TRBD2 (6 bases). Germline V lookup: CDR1 MRHNA, CDR2 SNTAGT. This CDR3 is 14 amino acids long. The V end was cut by 2 bases, the J end by 7 bases, with 12 bases between. The CDR3, as DNA: TGTGCCAGCAGTGACAGGGGAGGAGGGAATGAGCAGTTCTTC. Translated: CASSDRGGGNEQFF.

V gene TRBV7-2 combines with J gene TRBJ2-5; either TRBD1 or TRBD2 may fit D (6 bases each). The length of the CDR3 is 15 residues. Germline V CDR1 and CDR2: SGHTA, FQGNSA. V lost 1 base and J lost 4, with 13 bases in between. Here the CDR3 reads CASSLVGGTGETQYF. The CDR3 DNA reads as TGTGCCAGCAGCTTAGTGGGGGGCACGGGAGAGACCCAGTACTTC.

The chain links TRBV19 to TRBJ1-5, with D uncertain. Trimming removed 5 bases at V and 2 bases at J, with 13 bases between. Germline V gene data show CDR1 as LNHDA and CDR2 as SQIVND (reference sequence). This CDR3 spans 15 amino acids. The DNA of the CDR3 is TGTGCCAGTAGTGCGATGAATCATGGCAATCAGCCCCAGCATTTT. Protein: CASSAMNHGNQPQHF.

The chain recombines TRBV13 with TRBJ2-7; D ambiguous. Germline-derived CDR1 and CDR2 are PRHDT and FYEKMQ (reference sequence). The V and J ends lost 0 bases and 9 bases respectively, with 9 bases between them. The CDR3 contains 12 residues. The chain's CDR3 is CASSLGPLGQYF. CDR3 nucleotide sequence: TGTGCCAGCAGCTTAGGCCCCCTGGGGCAGTACTTC.

V usage is TRBV19 and J usage is TRBJ2-1, with D possibly being TRBD1 (5 bases). Trimming left V 3 bases short and J 4 bases short, with 13 bases between. The CDR3 length is 15 residues. Germline V CDR1 and CDR2: LNHDA, SQIVND (reference sequence). In DNA form, the CDR3 reads TGTGCCAGTAGTATGGGTTGGACACCTTACAATGAGCAGTTCTTC. Translation gives CASSMGWTPYNEQFF.

The chain carries TRBV13 and TRBJ1-1, with D uncertain. The CDR3 sequence is 13 residues long. V was trimmed by 2 bases and J by 1 base, leaving 5 bases between them. The germline V gene has CDR1 PRHDT and CDR2 FYEKMQ (reference sequence). As DNA, the CDR3 is TGTGCCAGCAGCTTAAGTTCGAACACTGAAGCTTTCTTT. It is translated as CASSLSSNTEAFF.

The CDR3 spells CASSEEITDRIYEQYF. In nucleotides, the CDR3 is TGTGCCAGCAGTGAAGAAATAACGGATCGCATCTACGAGCAGTACTTC. The V call is TRBV2, the J call TRBJ2-7; D unclear. V shed 1 base and J shed 3 bases, with 16 bases lying between them. The CDR3 has 16 residues. Germline loops: CDR1 SNHLY, CDR2 FYNNEI. Variable domain in full (rest from reference TRBV2 and TRBJ2-7): EPEVTQTPSHQVTQMGQEVILRCVPISNHLYFYWYRQILGQKVEFLVSFYNNEISEKSEIFDDQFSVERPDGSNFTLKIRSTKLEDSAMYFCASSEEITDRIYEQYFGPGTRLTVT.

The chain combines TRBV7-3 with TRBJ2-7; maybe TRBD2 (6 bases). The CDR3 sequence is 15 residues long. V was clipped by 5 bases and J by 5 bases, with 19 bases between them. Germline V gene lookup returns CDR1 SGHTA and CDR2 FQGTGA. CDR3 nucleotides: TGTGCCAGCAGCAACTTCGGGGGTATGTTGGACGAGCAGTACTTC. Translated, it gives CASSNFGGMLDEQYF.

The chain links TRBV5-1 to TRBJ2-3; 7 bases align to TRBD2. This CDR3 comprises 14 residues. With 2 bases clipped from V and 5 bases from J, the junction kept 5 bases outside the gene matches. Per germline, CDR1 SGHRS and CDR2 YFSETQ. CDR3: CASSFRDYQDTQYF. In DNA form, the CDR3 reads TGCGCCAGCAGCTTCCGGGACTACCAAGATACGCAGTATTTT.

V and J are TRBV15 and TRBJ2-3; 11 bases agree with TRBD2. The V and J ends lost 2 bases and 4 bases, in that order; junction bases with no gene match: 8. Germline CDR1 is LNHNV and CDR2 is YYDKDF (reference sequence). The length of the CDR3 is 17 residues. CDR3 residues: CATSRSLAGGQADTQYF. In DNA, the CDR3 is TGTGCCACCAGCAGATCCTTAGCGGGGGGGCAGGCAGATACGCAGTATTTT.

This rearrangement joins TRBV7-6 to TRBJ2-7; possible D gene TRBD2, 5 bases. This CDR3 contains 13 residues. Germline V gene sequence: CDR1 SGHVS, CDR2 FNYEAQ. V lost 1 base to trimming and J lost 5 bases, with 9 bases between them. This chain's CDR3 is CASSLVTGDEQYF. The CDR3, as DNA: TGTGCCAGCAGCTTAGTCACCGGGGACGAGCAGTACTTC.

The J gene is TRBJ1-5, the V gene TRBV14, with unresolved D. Trimming removed 4 bases at V and 0 bases at J, with 13 bases between. Germline V CDR1 and CDR2: SGHDN, FVKESK. This CDR3 contains 16 residues. The CDR3, as DNA: TGTGCCAGCAGCCCTGTGGGTGGAAATAGCAATCAGCCCCAGCATTTT. Protein product: CASSPVGGNSNQPQHF.

This rearrangement joins TRBV19 to TRBJ1-4, with D possibly being TRBD1 (5 bases). The ends were cut back, 6 bases at V and 2 bases at J, with 10 bases in the middle. The V gene's germline CDR1 is LNHDA and CDR2 SQIVND (reference sequence). The CDR3 runs 14 residues. This CDR3 is CASSPQVTNEKLFF. The CDR3 region has the DNA TGTGCCAGTAGCCCACAGGTGACTAATGAAAAACTGTTTTTT.

The V and J genes are TRBV7-9 and TRBJ2-1; D is perhaps TRBD1 (6 bases). CDR3 length equals 12 residues. Trimming removed 5 bases at V and 6 bases at J, with 8 bases between. Germline-derived CDR1 and CDR2 are SEHNR and FQNEAQ (reference sequence). The DNA of the CDR3 is TGTGCCAGCAGCCTGGACAGCAATGAGCAGTTCTTC. Encoded protein: CASSLDSNEQFF.

Comment on this clone: In this CDR3 the conserved last residue, phenylalanine or tryptophan, is missing, so a read error is likely. DNA of the CDR3: TGCGCCAGCAGTCAAACTCATGCAGTGGGGCAGTACCTC. This gives the protein CASSQTHAVGQYL. V is TRBV23-1 and J is TRBJ2-7; D gene uncertain. TRBV23-1 is an ORF; its function is uncertain. The CDR3 is 13 residues long. V was cut by 2 bases and J by 9 bases, with 14 bases left in between.

The CDR3 here is CASSSSVGSYNEQFF. The DNA for the CDR3 is TGTGCCAGCAGCTCCAGTGTAGGCTCCTACAATGAGCAGTTCTTC. The chain links TRBV7-9 to TRBJ2-1; D is ambiguous. CDR3 size: 15 residues. CDR1 is SEHNR and CDR2 is FQNEAQ in the germline V gene (reference sequence). Between the trimmed V and J ends, which lost 4 bases and 0 bases, there was a span of 10 bases. Looking up the rest from reference TRBV7-9 and TRBJ2-1 gives the full variable domain: DTGVSQNPRHKITKRGQNVTFRCDPISEHNRLYWYRQTLGQGPEFLTYFQNEAQLEKSRLLSDRFSAERPKGSFSTLEIQRTEQGDSAMYLCASSSSVGSYNEQFFGPGTRLTVL.

The chain joins TRBV7-9 to TRBJ1-1; perhaps TRBD1 as D (5 bases). The CDR3 has 14 residues. Germline assignment: CDR1 SEHNR and CDR2 FQNEAQ (reference sequence). The V and J ends lost 2 bases and 3 bases respectively, with 10 bases between them. The CDR3 DNA reads as TGTGCCAGCAGCTTAAGTGGAGGGGACACTGAAGCTTTCTTT. Its protein product is CASSLSGGDTEAFF. Combining the CDR3 with reference TRBV7-9 and TRBJ1-1 gives the whole variable domain DTGVSQNPRHKITKRGQNVTFRCDPISEHNRLYWYRQTLGQGPEFLTYFQNEAQLEKSRLLSDRFSAERPKGSFSTLEIQRTEQGDSAMYLCASSLSGGDTEAFFGQGTRLTVV.

The rearrangement joins TRBV7-9 to TRBJ2-3; 7 bases fit TRBD2. Germline V gene lookup returns CDR1 SEHNR and CDR2 FQNEAQ (reference sequence). The CDR3 is made up of 15 amino acids. V lost 0 bases, J lost 1 base, and 1 base stayed unmatched. The CDR3 nucleotides are TGTGCCAGCAGCTTAGCCCTAGCGGGCACAGATACGCAGTATTTT. Protein: CASSLALAGTDTQYF.

This chain uses TRBV6-5 with TRBJ2-5, with D perhaps matching TRBD1 (5 bases). The CDR3 sequence is 14 residues long. Germline V gene lookup returns CDR1 MNHEY and CDR2 SVGAGI. Trimming took 2 bases from V and 2 from J, leaving 9 bases between them. CDR3 residues: CASSYMDTQETQYF. DNA for the CDR3: TGTGCCAGCAGTTACATGGACACTCAAGAGACCCAGTACTTC.

This chain joins TRBV29-1 and TRBJ1-1; D gene uncertain. This CDR3 contains 13 residues. The germline CDR1 and CDR2 sequences are SQVTM and ANQGSEA. Trimming took 7 bases from V and 1 from J, leaving 13 bases between them. The CDR3 here is CSAYHSANTEAFF. In DNA form, the CDR3 reads TGCAGCGCTTACCATTCTGCGAACACTGAAGCTTTCTTT.

V usage is TRBV19 and J usage is TRBJ2-7, with a possible D match to TRBD1 (5 bases). CDR1 is LNHDA, CDR2 SQIVND, per germline (reference sequence). Trimming shortened V by 3 bases and J by 3 bases, and 9 bases separated the two germline ends. This CDR3 region has 13 residues. The chain's CDR3 is CASSITGYYEQYF. Here the CDR3 DNA reads TGTGCCAGTAGTATCACAGGTTACTACGAGCAGTACTTC. Full variable domain (missing parts from reference TRBV19 and TRBJ2-7): DGGITQSPKYLFRKEGQNVTLSCEQNLNHDAMYWYRQDPGQGLRLIYYSQIVNDFQKGDIAEGYSVSREKKESFPLTVTSAQKNPTAFYLCASSITGYYEQYFGPGTRLTVT.

V is TRBV19 and J is TRBJ2-2; TRBD1 matches at 7 bases. Germline CDR1 and CDR2: LNHDA and SQIVND (reference sequence). J gave up 1 base and V 5 bases, and 13 bases lay outside the gene matches. The CDR3 spans 18 residues. The CDR3 DNA reads as TGTGCCAGTAGTCTAAGGACAGGTTTCGAGGGGAACACCGGGGAGCTGTTTTTT. The encoded protein is CASSLRTGFEGNTGELFF.

The chain carries TRBV15 and TRBJ2-1; perhaps TRBD1 as D (6 bases). Germline assignment: CDR1 LNHNV and CDR2 YYDKDF (reference sequence). Deletions cut 5 bases from V and 5 bases from J, with 10 bases between. This CDR3 spans 13 amino acids. CDR3 sequence (DNA): TGTGCCACCAGCCTGGGGGCGGACAATGAGCAGTTCTTC. Residues: CATSLGADNEQFF.

J is TRBJ1-2 and V is TRBV9; D call uncertain. The CDR3 is 13 amino acids. Germline-derived CDR1 and CDR2 are SGDLS and YYNGEE. Trimming stripped 6 bases from V and 6 bases from J, with 15 bases between. CDR3 residues: CASTSGPWDGYTF. Written as DNA, the CDR3 is TGTGCCAGCACCTCCGGACCATGGGATGGCTACACCTTC.

The V call is TRBV4-1, the J call TRBJ2-1; the D gene could be TRBD1 or TRBD2 (5 bases each). Germline lookup yields CDR1 MGHRA and CDR2 YSYEKL. V gave up 1 base and J gave up 5 bases, with 12 bases separating them. The CDR3 loop spans 15 amino acids. The CDR3: CASSQGTGTHNEQFF. The CDR3 region has the DNA TGCGCCAGCAGCCAAGGAACCGGGACCCACAATGAGCAGTTCTTC.

The chain uses TRBV10-3 and TRBJ1-3; maybe TRBD1 (5 bases). Looked up from germline, CDR1 is ENHRY and CDR2 is SYGVKD. The CDR3 length is 17 residues. V dropped 2 bases and J dropped 0 bases, with 14 bases sitting between them. The CDR3 sequence is CAISEPGRELSGNTIYF. The CDR3 DNA sequence: TGTGCCATCAGTGAGCCGGGACGGGAGCTCTCTGGAAACACCATATATTTT.

The V call is TRBV30, the J call TRBJ1-1, with D possibly TRBD1 on 5 matching bases. The V and J ends lost 1 base and 0 bases respectively, with 6 bases between them. The CDR3 sequence is 13 residues long. Looked up from germline, CDR1 is GTSNPN and CDR2 is SVGIG (reference sequence). As DNA, the CDR3 is TGTGCCTGGAGTGGACAGATGAACACTGAAGCTTTCTTT. Protein: CAWSGQMNTEAFF.